Below, 9 T cell receptor beta chains from the same sample are listed, as sequenced in a study of early T cells in non-severe SARS-CoV-2 infection. TCRdb re-called the 5' RACE reads through MiXCR, storing one row per CDR3 protein. The table records 55,000 to 80,000 distinct CDR3 sequences, over 9.5% of them present only once. The sequenced sample consisted of whole blood. Receptors originate from an adult who was a healthcare worker with PCR-confirmed SARS-CoV-2 infection or an uninfected control (not recorded which).

This clonotype was seen more than once but under ten times. This chain connects TRBV12-3 or TRBV12-4 to TRBJ2-2, with a weak D call TRBD1 (6 bases). The CDR3 covers 13 residues. The V and J ends lost 5 bases and 6 bases respectively, with 10 bases between them. DNA of the CDR3: TGTGCCAGCAGTCCCAGGGGTTCCGGGGAGCTGTTTTTT. Translation gives CASSPRGSGELFF.

This clonotype was counted ten times or more. This chain uses TRBV7-3 with TRBJ2-2, with D perhaps TRBD2 (5 bases). Germline loops: CDR1 SGHTA, CDR2 FQGTGA. The CDR3 totals 14 residues. The V gene lost 5 bases and the J gene lost 2 bases, with 9 bases spanning the gap. The CDR3 loop reads CASSPGLNTGELFF. CDR3 sequence (DNA): TGTGCCAGCAGCCCCGGACTTAACACCGGGGAGCTGTTTTTT.

The chain recombines TRBV10-3 with TRBJ2-5; no firm D call. CDR1 and CDR2 from the germline V gene are ENHRY and SYGVKD. V was clipped by 6 bases and J by 3 bases, with 8 bases between them. The CDR3 length is 12 residues. The CDR3 nucleotides are TGTGCCATCAGAGGACCCGAAGAGACCCAGTACTTC. This gives the protein CAIRGPEETQYF.

This clonotype was observed a handful of times. The genes are TRBV5-1 and TRBJ2-7; 10 bases agree with TRBD1. CDR1 is SGHRS and CDR2 is YFSETQ in the germline V gene. CDR3 length: 15 amino acids. J lost 5 bases, V lost 0 bases, and 5 bases had no gene match. The CDR3: CASSLAEGQGNEQYF. CDR3 bases: TGCGCCAGCAGCTTGGCGGAGGGACAGGGGAACGAGCAGTACTTC.

This chain connects TRBV7-9 to TRBJ2-2; no reliable D call. CDR1 SEHNR and CDR2 FQNEAQ come from the germline V gene (reference sequence). V shed 5 bases and J shed 1 base, with 11 bases lying between them. CDR3 length: 15 residues. CDR3: CASSPLFLNTGELFF. CDR3 bases: TGTGCCAGCAGCCCGCTCTTTTTGAACACCGGGGAGCTGTTTTTT.

This clonotype was detected many times. The gene calls are TRBV4-3 and TRBJ2-2; D is uncertain. Germline CDR1 and CDR2: LGHNA and YSLEER. The V end lost 0 bases, the J end lost 1 base, and 12 bases lay between the germline ends. CDR3 length equals 17 residues. DNA for the CDR3: TGCGCCAGCAGCCAAGAAATGTCTGGAATGAACACCGGGGAGCTGTTTTTT. Translation gives CASSQEMSGMNTGELFF.

The genes are TRBV5-1 and TRBJ1-1; no clear D. Trimming took off 4 bases at V and 1 base at J, with 8 bases between the two ends. The germline V gene encodes CDR1 SGHRS and CDR2 YFSETQ. The CDR3 loop spans 13 amino acids. This CDR3 reads CASSSRTNTEAFF. The CDR3 nucleotides are TGCGCCAGCAGCAGCCGGACGAACACTGAAGCTTTCTTT.

The CDR3 protein is CASSQPGTSREKLFF. Here the CDR3 DNA reads TGTGCCAGCAGTCAACCCGGGACATCTAGGGAAAAACTGTTTTTT. The chain uses TRBV11-3 and TRBJ1-4, with D possibly TRBD1 on 6 matching bases. The CDR3 length is 15 residues. Per germline, CDR1 SGHNT and CDR2 YENEEA. V gave up 6 bases and J gave up 8 bases, with 19 bases separating them.

Ten or more counts support this clonotype. The rearrangement joins TRBV20-1 to TRBJ2-7; 7 nucleotides align to TRBD2. The junction had 8 bases not matched to a gene; V was cut back by 3 bases and J by 6 bases. The CDR3 length is 13 residues. Germline V CDR1 and CDR2: DFQATT, SNEGSKA (reference sequence). The CDR3 sequence is CSASGGRSGEQYF. The CDR3 nucleotides are TGCAGTGCTAGTGGCGGGAGAAGTGGCGAGCAGTACTTC.